This TCR beta chain is drawn from a study of cytomegalovirus exposure and HLA in healthy donors. Germline CDR1 and CDR2: SGHAT and FQNNGV. CDR3 length: 13 amino acids. V trimming: 6 bases; J trimming: 8 bases; junction bases outside the gene matches: 9. This clone was seen just once. PCR used 60 Vbeta primers and 13 Jbeta primers. TCRdb's copy holds only in-frame clones and misses some; the assay was immunoSEQ multiplex PCR. The sample lists approximately 150,000 clones, about 80% occurring once. The sequencing sample was made of PBMCs. This TCR derives from a man younger than 35 in good health and CMV-seropositive. The V gene is TRBV11-2, the J gene TRBJ1-1; 7 nucleotides agree with TRBD1. CDR3 amino acids: CASRGTDYGEAFF. The CDR3 bases are TGTGCCAGCAGAGGGACAGACTACGGGGAAGCTTTCTTT.